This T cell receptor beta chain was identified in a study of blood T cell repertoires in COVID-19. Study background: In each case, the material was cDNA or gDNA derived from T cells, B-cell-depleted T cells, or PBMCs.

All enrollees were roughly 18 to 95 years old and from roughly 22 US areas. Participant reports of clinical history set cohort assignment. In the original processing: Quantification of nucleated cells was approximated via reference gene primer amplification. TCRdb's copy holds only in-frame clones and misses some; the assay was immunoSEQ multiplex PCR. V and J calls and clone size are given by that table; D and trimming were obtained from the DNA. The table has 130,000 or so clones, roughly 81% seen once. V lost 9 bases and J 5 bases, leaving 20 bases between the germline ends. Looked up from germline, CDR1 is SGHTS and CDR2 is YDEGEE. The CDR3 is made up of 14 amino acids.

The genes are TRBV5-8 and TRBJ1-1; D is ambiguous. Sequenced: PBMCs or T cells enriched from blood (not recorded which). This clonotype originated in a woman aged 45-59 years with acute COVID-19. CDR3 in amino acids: CATHRVAGGTEAFF. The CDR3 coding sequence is TGTGCCACCCACCGGGTCGCCGGTGGGACTGAAGCTTTCTTT.